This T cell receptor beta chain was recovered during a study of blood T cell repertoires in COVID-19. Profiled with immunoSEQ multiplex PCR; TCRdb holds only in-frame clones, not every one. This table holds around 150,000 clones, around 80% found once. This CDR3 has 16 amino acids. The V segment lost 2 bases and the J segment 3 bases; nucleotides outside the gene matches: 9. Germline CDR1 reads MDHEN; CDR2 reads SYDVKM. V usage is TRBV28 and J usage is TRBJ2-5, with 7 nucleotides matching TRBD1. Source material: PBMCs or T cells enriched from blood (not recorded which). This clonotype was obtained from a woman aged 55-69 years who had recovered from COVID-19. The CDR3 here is CASSLIAGGRKETQYF. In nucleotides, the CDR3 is TGTGCCAGCAGTTTAATCGCAGGGGGTAGGAAAGAGACCCAGTACTTC. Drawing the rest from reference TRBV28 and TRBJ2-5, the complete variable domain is DVKVTQSSRYLVKRTGEKVFLECVQDMDHENMFWYRQDPGLGLRLIYFSYDVKMKEKGDIPEGYSVSREKKERFSLILESASTNQTSMYLCASSLIAGGRKETQYFGPGTRLLVL.